Each of the 5 T cell receptor beta chains below was sequenced from the same sample in a study of regulatory T cells. Antigens for these TCRs are unknown. Study-level findings and limits: Hydrophobic residues at CDR3 positions 6 and 7 were enriched in conventional CD4+ T cells of CD3G-deficient patients.

Primers: 52 TRBV forward and 13 TRBJ reverse. TCRdb's copy holds only in-frame clones and misses some; the assay was immunoSEQ multiplex PCR. The sample lists around 15,000 clones, approximately 80% occurring once. Sample: conventional CD4+ T cells sorted from blood. The origin of the receptors is a person in their thirties with CD3G deficiency.

The chain has TRBV28 and TRBJ2-7; 7 bases are a match to TRBD1. Per germline, CDR1 MDHEN and CDR2 SYDVKM. Trimming took 3 bases from V and 7 from J; bases not matched to a gene: 6. CDR3 length: 13 residues. CDR3 loop: CASSFDRAREQYF. The CDR3 region has the DNA TGTGCCAGCAGTTTCGACAGGGCCCGAGAGCAGTACTTC.

The V call is TRBV10-1, the J call TRBJ2-5; tentatively, D is TRBD1 (5 bases). CDR1 WNHNN and CDR2 SYGVQD come from the germline V gene (reference sequence). The V gene lost 5 bases and the J gene lost 5 bases, with 15 bases spanning the gap. This CDR3 has 14 amino acids. DNA of the CDR3: TGCGCCAGCAGTTACCAGGGATATGGGGAGACCCAGTACTTC. The encoded protein is CASSYQGYGETQYF.

The chain joins TRBV7-8 to TRBJ2-5, with 8 bases identical to TRBD1. Unmatched junction bases numbered 5, after V lost 6 bases and J lost 2 bases. The CDR3 runs 14 residues. The germline V gene encodes CDR1 SGHVS and CDR2 FQNEAQ. The CDR3 DNA is TGTGCCAGCAGTCGTACAGGGGGACAAGAGACCCAGTACTTC. Translated: CASSRTGGQETQYF.

This clone was seen only a few times. The rearrangement uses TRBV28 and TRBJ1-1, with 8 bases that match TRBD1. This CDR3 region has 14 residues. CDR1 is MDHEN, CDR2 SYDVKM, per germline. Trimming at V came to 7 bases and at J to 1 base, leaving 5 bases not matched to a gene. The CDR3 loop reads CASKTGGANTEAFF. CDR3 sequence (DNA): TGTGCCAGCAAAACAGGGGGAGCGAACACTGAAGCTTTCTTT.

The chain has TRBV5-1 and TRBJ2-2; 11 positions match TRBD2. The germline CDR1 and CDR2 sequences are SGHRS and YFSETQ. The CDR3 covers 15 residues. Trimming removed 5 bases from V and 4 bases from J; junction bases left unmatched: 4. CDR3 sequence: CASRLAGGGTGELFF. The CDR3 DNA reads TGCGCCAGCAGGCTAGCGGGAGGAGGCACCGGGGAGCTGTTTTTT. The variable domain in full, with the rest retrieved from reference TRBV5-1 and TRBJ2-2, is KAGVTQTPRYLIKTRGQQVTLSCSPISGHRSVSWYQQTPGQGLQFLFEYFSETQRNKGNFPGRFSGRQFSNSRSEMNVSTLELGDSALYLCASRLAGGGTGELFFGEGSRLTVL.